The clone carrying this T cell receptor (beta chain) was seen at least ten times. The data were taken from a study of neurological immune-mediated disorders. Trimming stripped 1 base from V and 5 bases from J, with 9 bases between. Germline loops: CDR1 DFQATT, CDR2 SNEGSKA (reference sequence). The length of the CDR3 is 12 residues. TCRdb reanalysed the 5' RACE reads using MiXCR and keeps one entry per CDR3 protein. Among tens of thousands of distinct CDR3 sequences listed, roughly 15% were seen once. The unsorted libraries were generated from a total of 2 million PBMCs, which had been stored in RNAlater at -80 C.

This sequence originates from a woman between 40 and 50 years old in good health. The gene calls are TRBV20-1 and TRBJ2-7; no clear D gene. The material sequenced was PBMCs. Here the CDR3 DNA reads TGCAGTGCTAGAGCACATCGAGACGAGCAGTACTTC. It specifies CSARAHRDEQYF.